The T cell receptor (beta chain) described here comes from a study of early T cells in non-severe SARS-CoV-2 infection. This CDR3 contains 13 residues. Trimming removed 5 bases at V and 6 bases at J, with 12 bases between. Germline assignment: CDR1 SGHDN and CDR2 FVKESK. Unique molecular identifiers (one per individual cDNA molecule) were attached. Using its own MiXCR run on the 5' RACE reads, TCRdb lists one record per CDR3 protein. The data contain about 80,000 distinct CDR3 sequences, 9.5% to 15% of them singletons. This TCR came from an adult who was a healthcare worker with PCR-confirmed SARS-CoV-2 infection or an uninfected control (not recorded which). The donor label of this sample is uncertain. The sequenced sample was whole blood, obtained at baseline. The chain uses TRBV14 and TRBJ2-3; D is undetermined. CDR3 DNA sequence: TGTGCCAGCAGCACCCCCCCGTGGGATACGCAGTATTTT. Encoded protein: CASSTPPWDTQYF.